The rows below give T cell receptor beta chains drawn from one sample of a study of regulatory T cells in long-lasting Graves disease. TCRdb fed the multiplex PCR reads into MiXCR, producing one record per CDR3 protein. This sample carries roughly 700,000 distinct CDR3 sequences, about 30% of them seen once, and the ten largest clones take 40% to 50%. The sample here was peripheral blood mononuclear cells (PBMCs), taken when the disease was refractory, from a patient treated with antithyroid drugs. The receptor source for this set is a female donor with Graves disease. CDR3s include the opening cysteine and the closing phenylalanine or tryptophan. The D gene is left open where the match is weak. The size of a clone is reported for some rows only, either as once, few or many, or as a class for expanded clones.

J gene	clone size	V gene	D gene	CDR3 protein	CDR3 DNA
TRBJ2-4	many	TRBV9	NA	CASSPRAGAKNIQYF	TGTGCCAGCAGCCCCAGGGCGGGAGCCAAAAACATTCAGTACTTC
TRBJ1-2	NA	TRBV3-1	NA	CASSQVLGQGLYGYTF	TGTGCCAGCAGCCAAGTCCTGGGACAAGGACTCTATGGCTACACCTTC
TRBJ2-7	NA	TRBV12-3/TRBV12-4	NA	CASTSDGGEQYF	TGTGCCAGCACCTCGGATGGCGGCGAGCAGTACTTC
TRBJ2-4	few	TRBV7-2	NA	CASIALGDGALDIQYF	TGTGCCAGCATCGCCCTTGGGGACGGTGCCTTAGACATTCAGTACTTC
TRBJ2-1	few	TRBV3-1	TRBD2	CASTQRRLAGDNEQFF	TGTGCCAGCACCCAGAGGAGACTAGCGGGCGACAATGAGCAGTTCTTC
TRBJ1-5	many	TRBV30	NA	CAWKAGSNQPQHF	TGTGCCTGGAAAGCCGGGAGCAATCAGCCCCAGCATTTT
TRBJ1-2	few	TRBV7-9	NA	CASSRGSLPNYGYTF	TGTGCCAGCAGCAGAGGGAGCCTCCCTAACTATGGCTACACCTTC
TRBJ2-5	few	TRBV2	NA	CASTKGVFDQETQYF	TGTGCCAGCACCAAGGGGGTATTCGACCAAGAGACCCAGTACTTC
TRBJ1-1	NA	TRBV7-9	NA	CASSSPSPNTEAFF	TGTGCCAGCAGCTCGCCCTCCCCGAACACTGAAGCTTTCTTT
TRBJ2-7	few	TRBV11-2	NA	CASSLGAAGNYEQYF	TGTGCCAGCAGCTTAGGGGCGGCAGGTAACTACGAGCAGTACTTC
TRBJ2-7	many	TRBV28	NA	CASHGAGRVYEQYF	TGTGCCAGCCATGGGGCGGGGAGAGTCTACGAGCAGTACTTC
TRBJ1-2	many	TRBV3-1	NA	CASSPAGHLNYGYTF	TGTGCCAGCAGCCCAGCCGGACATCTTAACTATGGCTACACCTTC
TRBJ1-6	NA	TRBV12-3/TRBV12-4	NA	CASSPRQNSPLHF	TGTGCCAGCAGCCCCCGTCAGAATTCACCCCTCCACTTT
TRBJ1-6	few	TRBV6-5	TRBD1	CASSYSTHGTGDNSPLHF	TGTGCCAGCAGTTACTCCACGCACGGGACAGGGGATAATTCACCCCTCCACTTT
TRBJ2-5	few	TRBV28	NA	CASSYSIGTAGETQYF	TGTGCCAGCAGTTACTCGATTGGGACTGCGGGGGAGACCCAGTACTTC
TRBJ1-1	many	TRBV6-1	NA	CASSEVSLPHTEAFF	TGTGCCAGCAGTGAAGTCTCACTGCCCCACACTGAAGCTTTCTTT
TRBJ1-2	few	TRBV6-2/TRBV6-3	NA	CASSYSDHLYGYTF	TGTGCCAGCAGTTACTCCGACCACCTCTATGGCTACACCTTC
TRBJ2-7	NA	TRBV6-1	NA	CASSASTGNYEQYF	TGTGCCAGCAGTGCCTCAACAGGGAACTACGAGCAGTACTTC
TRBJ1-5	few	TRBV19	NA	CASSISANQPQHF	TGTGCCAGTAGTATCTCCGCGAACCAGCCCCAGCATTTT
TRBJ1-5	NA	TRBV6-1	TRBD1	CASSGMDRGHQPQHF	TGTGCCAGCAGTGGAATGGACAGGGGGCATCAGCCCCAGCATTTT
TRBJ1-6	few	TRBV7-9	NA	CASSLFVRSDSYNSPLHF	TGTGCCAGCAGCTTATTCGTAAGGTCCGACAGCTACAATTCACCCCTCCACTTT
TRBJ2-6	once	TRBV10-3	NA	CAIRGTPRSGANVLTF	TGTGCCATCAGGGGGACTCCCCGCTCCGGGGCCAACGTCCTGACTTTC
TRBJ2-1	NA	TRBV12-3/TRBV12-4	TRBD2	CASSLGLADNNEQFF	TGTGCCAGCAGTTTAGGACTAGCGGACAACAATGAGCAGTTCTTC
TRBJ2-5	NA	TRBV12-3/TRBV12-4	TRBD2	CASSLASGFRETQYF	TGTGCCAGCAGTTTAGCTAGCGGGTTTAGAGAGACCCAGTACTTC
TRBJ2-7	many	TRBV28	NA	CASSSTGSFYEQYF	TGTGCCAGCAGTTCCACAGGGAGCTTTTACGAGCAGTACTTC
TRBJ2-5	many	TRBV28	NA	CASSFRGTQETQYF	TGTGCCAGCAGTTTTAGGGGGACTCAAGAGACCCAGTACTTC
TRBJ2-7	many	TRBV2	TRBD2	CASSVTWTREAYEQYF	TGTGCCAGCAGTGTGACTTGGACTAGGGAAGCCTACGAGCAGTACTTC
TRBJ1-1	many	TRBV9	NA	CASSTQGMNTEAFF	TGTGCCAGCAGTACACAGGGAATGAACACTGAAGCTTTCTTT
TRBJ1-1	NA	TRBV19	NA	CASSWLQRRAFF	TGTGCCAGTAGTTGGCTACAACGCAGAGCTTTCTTT
TRBJ2-7	few	TRBV10-3	TRBD2	CAINRRAGGHYEQYF	TGTGCCATCAACCGTAGAGCGGGAGGCCACTACGAGCAGTACTTC
TRBJ1-1	many	TRBV6-1	NA	CASRTRNTEAFF	TGTGCCAGCAGGACTAGGAACACTGAAGCTTTCTTT
TRBJ2-3	NA	TRBV12-3/TRBV12-4	TRBD2	CASSFPFSGRSTDTQYF	TGTGCCAGCAGTTTCCCTTTTAGCGGGAGGAGCACAGATACGCAGTATTTT
TRBJ2-5	NA	TRBV10-3	NA	CAISDLGWETQYF	TGTGCCATCAGTGATTTGGGCTGGGAGACCCAGTACTTC
TRBJ1-1	NA	TRBV7-9	NA	CASSLLAGTLRATEAFF	TGTGCCAGCAGCTTATTGGCCGGGACACTGAGGGCCACTGAAGCTTTCTTT
TRBJ1-4	few	TRBV12-3/TRBV12-4	NA	CASSPPGSQRGEKLFF	TGTGCCAGCAGTCCTCCGGGCTCTCAACGGGGTGAAAAACTGTTTTTT
TRBJ1-1	few	TRBV29-1	TRBD1	CSVLQRQGPGAFF	TGCAGCGTTTTGCAGAGACAGGGCCCTGGAGCTTTCTTT
TRBJ2-5	many	TRBV12-3/TRBV12-4	TRBD1	CASTRDRSRQETQYF	TGTGCCAGCACCCGGGACAGAAGTCGCCAAGAGACCCAGTACTTC
TRBJ2-7	NA	TRBV6-5	NA	CASSYGSDQYF	TGTGCCAGCAGTTACGGGTCTGATCAGTACTTC
TRBJ1-5	few	TRBV27	TRBD1	CASSLSGQLTLENQPQHF	TGTGCCAGCAGTCTCTCGGGACAGCTCACCCTAGAGAATCAGCCCCAGCATTTT
TRBJ2-2	NA	TRBV19	TRBD2	CASKPAGGYTGELFF	TGTGCCAGTAAACCTGCGGGAGGGTACACCGGGGAGCTGTTTTTT
TRBJ2-5	NA	TRBV29-1	NA	CSARDMVLETQYF	TGCAGCGCTAGGGACATGGTTTTGGAGACCCAGTACTTC
TRBJ2-7	few	TRBV2	TRBD1	CASGDRRFYEQYF	TGTGCCAGCGGGGACAGGCGGTTCTACGAGCAGTACTTC
TRBJ2-2	few	TRBV19	TRBD2	CASNLAGESTGELFF	TGTGCCAGTAACCTAGCGGGAGAGTCCACCGGGGAGCTGTTTTTT
TRBJ1-2	once	TRBV6-1	TRBD1	CASSAGTGAGYGHTF	TGTGCCAGCAGTGCCGGGACAGGGGCTGGCTATGGCCACACCTTC
TRBJ1-2	NA	TRBV10-3	TRBD1	CAISAGDRGGYTF	TGTGCCATCAGTGCCGGGGACAGGGGCGGCTACACCTTC
TRBJ1-2	NA	TRBV14	NA	CASSQDLQPLSGYTF	TGTGCCAGCAGCCAAGATTTACAGCCCCTCTCGGGCTACACCTTC
TRBJ1-2	NA	TRBV29-1	TRBD1	CSVDVTGANYGYTF	TGCAGCGTTGACGTTACAGGGGCAAACTATGGCTACACCTTC
TRBJ1-5	NA	TRBV27	TRBD1	CASSPRGDRDHQPQHF	TGTGCCAGCAGCCCCAGGGGGGACAGGGATCATCAGCCCCAGCATTTT
TRBJ2-3	NA	TRBV12-5	NA	CASGYPSPGGTDTQYF	TGTGCTAGTGGTTACCCTTCTCCGGGGGGCACAGATACGCAGTATTTT
TRBJ2-7	NA	TRBV20-1	NA	CSARSWRDEQYF	TGCAGTGCTAGGAGTTGGAGGGACGAGCAGTACTTC
TRBJ2-2	NA	TRBV5-6	TRBD2	CASSLYFSGLAAGGELFF	TGTGCCAGCAGCTTGTATTTTAGTGGACTAGCGGCCGGCGGGGAGCTGTTTTTT
TRBJ1-2	few	TRBV6-1	NA	CATSRSFDGYTF	TGTGCCACTTCTCGGAGTTTCGATGGCTACACCTTC
TRBJ2-7	NA	TRBV7-6	NA	CASSLSDGDYEQYF	TGTGCCAGCAGCTTGTCCGACGGCGACTACGAGCAGTACTTC
TRBJ1-5	NA	TRBV30	TRBD1	CAWSADRGSWPQHF	TGTGCCTGGAGTGCGGACAGGGGATCATGGCCCCAGCATTTT
TRBJ1-4	NA	TRBV19	NA	CASSTRPQPTNEKLFF	TGTGCCAGTAGTACCCGTCCCCAGCCAACTAATGAAAAACTGTTTTTT